Below, one T cell receptor (beta chain) is given with its context. MiXCR was run by TCRdb on the 5' RACE reads, yielding one entry per CDR3 protein. The sample has approximately 600,000 distinct CDR3 sequences, around a tenth seen once. This specimen belongs to a study of identical twins. The CDR3 is 14 amino acids. V shed 7 bases, J shed 8 bases, and the junction held 9 bases outside the gene matches. Germline V lookup: CDR1 MNHEY, CDR2 SVGEGT. This sample also appeared in a second study, on yellow fever vaccine responses in identical twins.

V usage is TRBV6-2 or TRBV6-3 and J usage is TRBJ2-1, with 9 bases lining up with TRBD2. This receptor was taken from a woman between 18 and 30 years old in good health. Sequencing was done on a sample of PBMCs. The CDR3 loop is CASKRIAGVHEQFF. DNA for the CDR3: TGTGCCAGCAAAAGGATAGCGGGAGTCCATGAGCAGTTCTTC.